This T cell receptor beta chain came from a study of T cell responses to AZD1222 COVID-19 vaccine. Using immunoSEQ multiplex PCR, the repertoire was profiled, and TCRdb retains in-frame clones only, with some absent. The profile shows fewer than 200,000 clones, about 92% of them singletons. The CDR3 totals 13 residues. Trimming took 2 bases from V and 3 from J; bases not matched to a gene: 0. Germline CDR1 reads SGHTA; CDR2 reads FQGNSA. Study results and limitations: Close to half of spike-specific TCRs reportedly recognize unmutated variant regions.

On this clone: Its antigen is not identified.

The source was peripheral blood, collected on day 0 of MenACWY control vaccination. This TCR was sampled from an adult in good health. The J gene is TRBJ1-2, the V gene TRBV7-2; TRBD1 aligns across 7 bases. The CDR3 nucleotides are TGTGCCAGCAGCTTACAGGGGGACTATGGCTACACCTTC. This codes for CASSLQGDYGYTF.